The 2 T cell receptor beta chains below all came from one sample that was sequenced in a study of CD8+ T cells in alopecia areata. Extraction and reverse transcription of RNA yielded cDNA as the sequencing template. The table came from immunoSEQ multiplex PCR; TCRdb's copy has only in-frame clones and leaves some out. The sample yields 140,000 to 150,000 clones, around 51% seen once. The sample in question was CD4+ T cells sorted from blood, obtained at week 0. Receptors originate from a human donor with alopecia areata.

This clone was observed a handful of times. The chain couples TRBV7-2 to TRBJ2-5; TRBD2 agrees at 8 bases. CDR1 and CDR2 from the germline V gene are SGHTA and FQGNSA. This CDR3 is 16 amino acids long. Trimming at V came to 5 bases and at J to 5 bases, leaving 13 bases not matched to a gene. The CDR3 nucleotides are TGTGCCAGCAGCCCAGGTTCGGTAGCGGGGAGGGAGACCCAGTACTTC. Translated, it gives CASSPGSVAGRETQYF.

This clone was counted a few times. The V call is TRBV7-2, the J call TRBJ2-2; 8 bases match TRBD2. The trim removed 4 bases at V and 7 bases at J, leaving 11 bases unmatched. The CDR3 extends over 16 amino acids. Germline lookup yields CDR1 SGHTA and CDR2 FQGNSA. The CDR3 DNA sequence: TGTGCCAGCAGCTCCTCTGGGGGACTAGAGGACGGGGAGCTGTTTTTT. Protein product: CASSSSGGLEDGELFF.